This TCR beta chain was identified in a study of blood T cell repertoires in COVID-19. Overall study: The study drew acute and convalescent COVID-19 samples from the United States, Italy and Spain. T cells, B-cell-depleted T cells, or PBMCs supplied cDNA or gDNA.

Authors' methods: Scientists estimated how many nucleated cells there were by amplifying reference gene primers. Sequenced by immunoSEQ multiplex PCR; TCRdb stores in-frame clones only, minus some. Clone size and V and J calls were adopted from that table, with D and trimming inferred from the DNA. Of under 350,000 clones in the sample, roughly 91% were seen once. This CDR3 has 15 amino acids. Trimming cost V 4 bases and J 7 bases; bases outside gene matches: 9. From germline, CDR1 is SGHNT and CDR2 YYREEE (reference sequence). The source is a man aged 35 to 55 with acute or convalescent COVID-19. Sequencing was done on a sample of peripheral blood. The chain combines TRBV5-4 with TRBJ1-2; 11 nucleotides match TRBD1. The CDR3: CASSPGQGAYGGYTF. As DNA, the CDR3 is TGTGCCAGCAGCCCCGGACAGGGGGCTTACGGTGGCTACACCTTC.